This T cell receptor (beta chain) derives from a study of early T cells in non-severe SARS-CoV-2 infection. Study as a whole: Investigators sequenced bulk RNA drawn from unsorted whole blood, and chains remained unpaired.

This clonotype was seen many times. TCRdb reanalysed the 5' RACE reads using MiXCR and keeps one entry per CDR3 protein. The data hold some 21,000 distinct CDR3 sequences, with less than 5.5% observed a single time. This CDR3 is built from 17 residues. J was trimmed by 4 bases and V by 5 bases; bases with no gene match: 11. Per the germline V gene, CDR1 is MNHEY and CDR2 is SMNVEV (reference sequence). The chain employs TRBV27 and TRBJ2-2; 9 positions match TRBD1. The sequencing sample was made of whole blood. The TCR sequence derives from an adult who was a healthcare worker with PCR-confirmed SARS-CoV-2 infection or an uninfected control (not recorded which). CDR3 protein: CASSEGTGTGFTGELFF. For the CDR3, the DNA is TGTGCCAGCAGTGAGGGGACCGGGACAGGGTTCACCGGGGAGCTGTTTTTT.